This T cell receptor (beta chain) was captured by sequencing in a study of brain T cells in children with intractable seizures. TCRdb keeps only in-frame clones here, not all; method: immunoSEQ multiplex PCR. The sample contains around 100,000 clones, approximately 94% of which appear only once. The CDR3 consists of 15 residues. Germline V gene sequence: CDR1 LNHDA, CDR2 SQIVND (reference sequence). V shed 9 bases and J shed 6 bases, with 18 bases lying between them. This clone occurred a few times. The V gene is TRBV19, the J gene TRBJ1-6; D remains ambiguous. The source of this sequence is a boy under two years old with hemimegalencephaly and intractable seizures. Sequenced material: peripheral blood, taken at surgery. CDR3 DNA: TGTGCCAGAAGCCTTTCCGAGACCATTAATTCACCCCTCCACTTT. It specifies CARSLSETINSPLHF.